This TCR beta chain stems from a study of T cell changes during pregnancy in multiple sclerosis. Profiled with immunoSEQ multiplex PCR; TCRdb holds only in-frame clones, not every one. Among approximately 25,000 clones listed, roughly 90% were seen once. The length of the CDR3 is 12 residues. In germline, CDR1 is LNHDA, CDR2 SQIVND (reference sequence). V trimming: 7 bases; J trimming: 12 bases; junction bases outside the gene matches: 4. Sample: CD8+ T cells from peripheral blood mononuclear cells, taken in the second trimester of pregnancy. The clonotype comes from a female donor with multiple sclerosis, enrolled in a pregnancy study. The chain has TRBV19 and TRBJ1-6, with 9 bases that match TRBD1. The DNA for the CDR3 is TGTGCCAGTATGGGACAGGGTGTACCCCTCCACTTT. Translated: CASMGQGVPLHF.